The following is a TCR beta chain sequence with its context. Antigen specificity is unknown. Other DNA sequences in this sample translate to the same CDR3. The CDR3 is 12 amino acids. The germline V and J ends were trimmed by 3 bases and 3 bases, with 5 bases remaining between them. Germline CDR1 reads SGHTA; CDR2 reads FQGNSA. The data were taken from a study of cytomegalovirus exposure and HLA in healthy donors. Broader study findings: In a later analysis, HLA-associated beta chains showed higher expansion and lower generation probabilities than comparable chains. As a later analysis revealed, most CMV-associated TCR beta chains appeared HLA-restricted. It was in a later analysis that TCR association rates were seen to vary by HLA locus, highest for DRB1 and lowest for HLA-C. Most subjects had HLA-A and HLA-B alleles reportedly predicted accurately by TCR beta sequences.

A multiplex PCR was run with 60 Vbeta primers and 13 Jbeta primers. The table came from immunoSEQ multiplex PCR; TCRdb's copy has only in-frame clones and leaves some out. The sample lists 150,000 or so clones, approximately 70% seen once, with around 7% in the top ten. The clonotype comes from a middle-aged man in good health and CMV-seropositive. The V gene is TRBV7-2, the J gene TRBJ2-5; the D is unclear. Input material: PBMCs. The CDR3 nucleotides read TGTGCCAGCAGCTTGTCAGAAGAGACCCAGTACTTC. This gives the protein CASSLSEETQYF.